Shown below are 27 T cell receptor beta chains from a single sample sequenced in a study of cytomegalovirus exposure and HLA in healthy donors. The primer mix had 60 Vbeta and 13 Jbeta primers. Here immunoSEQ multiplex PCR was the method, and the copy in TCRdb shows in-frame clones only, minus some. The sample records more than 80,000 clones, 75% being singletons. The sequenced sample was PBMCs. These receptors originate from a middle-aged man in good health and CMV-seronegative.

The chain is built from TRBV15 and TRBJ1-5; D is undetermined. V was clipped by 0 bases and J by 5 bases, with 8 bases between them. Germline V gene data show CDR1 as LNHNV and CDR2 as YYDKDF (reference sequence). The CDR3 contains 14 residues. Here the CDR3 DNA reads TGTGCCACCAGCAGAGATGACGGGTATCAGCCCCAGCATTTT. Translated, it gives CATSRDDGYQPQHF.

This chain joins TRBV5-1 and TRBJ1-1; maybe TRBD1 (5 bases). Deletions cut 4 bases from V and 4 bases from J, with 14 bases between. Germline assignment: CDR1 SGHRS and CDR2 YFSETQ. The CDR3 runs to 14 residues. CDR3 protein: CASSAFGGGTEAFF. The CDR3 DNA sequence: TGCGCCAGCAGCGCTTTTGGGGGGGGCACTGAAGCTTTCTTT.

Of note for this clone: The junction and the germline gene differ at one end; a read error may be behind it. V usage is TRBV7-9 and J usage is TRBJ2-7; D uncertain. Germline V gene lookup returns CDR1 SEHNR and CDR2 FQNEAQ (reference sequence). The CDR3 length is 12 residues. The CDR3 reads CSSSRVSVRQYF. The CDR3 DNA follows: TGTTCCAGCAGCCGGGTCTCTGTAAGGCAGTACTTC. Using reference TRBV7-9 and TRBJ2-7 for the parts outside the CDR3, the full variable domain is DTGVSQNPRHKITKRGQNVTFRCDPISEHNRLYWYRQTLGQGPEFLTYFQNEAQLEKSRLLSDRFSAERPKGSFSTLEIQRTEQGDSAMYLCSSSRVSVRQYFGPGTRLTVT.

This clone turned up a few times. The genes are TRBV6-5 and TRBJ1-2; 7 nucleotides align to TRBD1. The CDR3 covers 15 residues. Germline trimming cut 6 bases from V and 3 bases from J; bases unmatched to any gene: 10. Germline lookup yields CDR1 MNHEY and CDR2 SVGAGI. CDR3 sequence: CASRTDRVKDYGYTF. The CDR3 region has the DNA TGTGCCAGCAGGACAGACAGGGTTAAGGACTATGGCTACACCTTC.

As for this clone: One junction end does not reproduce the germline sequence, and a read error may be involved. V gene TRBV19 combines with J gene TRBJ1-5; TRBD1 aligns across 7 bases. The CDR3 covers 13 residues. In germline, CDR1 is LNHDA, CDR2 SQIVND (reference sequence). CDR3 residues: CTSRATGTQPQHF. The CDR3 bases are TGTACCAGTAGGGCGACAGGGACTCAGCCCCAGCATTTT.

The V gene is TRBV2, the J gene TRBJ2-5; TRBD2 agrees at 7 bases. This CDR3 comprises 14 residues. The junction had 5 bases not matched to a gene; V was cut back by 6 bases and J by 1 base. Germline-derived CDR1 and CDR2 are SNHLY and FYNNEI. CDR3 in DNA: TGTGCCAGCAGCGTTAGCGGGTCCCAAGAGACCCAGTACTTC. Protein product: CASSVSGSQETQYF.

The V call is TRBV5-1, the J call TRBJ2-1, with 12 bases that match TRBD2. The CDR3 has 18 amino acids. V shed 5 bases, J shed 3 bases, and the junction held 12 bases outside the gene matches. CDR1 and CDR2 from the germline V gene are SGHRS and YFSETQ. Written as DNA, the CDR3 is TGCGCCAGCAGGGAGGGGCCTCTAGCGGGGGGGCGCTACAATGAGCAGTTCTTC. It encodes CASREGPLAGGRYNEQFF. The whole variable domain, remainder taken from reference TRBV5-1 and TRBJ2-1, is KAGVTQTPRYLIKTRGQQVTLSCSPISGHRSVSWYQQTPGQGLQFLFEYFSETQRNKGNFPGRFSGRQFSNSRSEMNVSTLELGDSALYLCASREGPLAGGRYNEQFFGPGTRLTVL.

The chain uses TRBV19 and TRBJ2-5; TRBD1 matches 9 bases. This CDR3 comprises 13 residues. Looked up from germline, CDR1 is LNHDA and CDR2 is SQIVND (reference sequence). Losses at the gene ends were 6 bases for V and 9 bases for J; bases not matched to a gene: 8. CDR3 sequence: CASSLDRGVSQYF. For the CDR3, the DNA is TGTGCCAGTAGCCTAGACAGGGGGGTATCCCAGTACTTC.

The chain is built from TRBV5-1 and TRBJ1-5; 9 bases line up with TRBD1. The junction had 4 bases not matched to a gene; V was cut back by 2 bases and J by 7 bases. Germline CDR1 and CDR2: SGHRS and YFSETQ. The CDR3 extends over 14 amino acids. DNA of the CDR3: TGCGCCAGCAGCTTCGGGACAGGGTCGCAGCCCCAGCATTTT. It yields the protein CASSFGTGSQPQHF.

The rearrangement uses TRBV5-4 and TRBJ2-3, with D possibly TRBD2 on 7 matching bases. Germline assignment: CDR1 SGHNT and CDR2 YYREEE (reference sequence). Deletions cut 0 bases from V and 5 bases from J, with 16 bases between. The CDR3 contains 16 residues. The DNA for the CDR3 is TGTGCCAGCAGCTTGGCCCGGGGGGCCTCCGGAGATACGCAGTATTTT. It translates to CASSLARGASGDTQYF.

The chain combines TRBV7-8 with TRBJ2-1, with 8 bases fitting TRBD1. The CDR3 contains 15 residues. The V and J ends lost 5 bases and 4 bases, in that order; junction bases with no gene match: 7. Germline assignment: CDR1 SGHVS and CDR2 FQNEAQ. The CDR3, as DNA: TGTGCCAGCAGCCCTGCAGGGGGCGGATACAATGAGCAGTTCTTC. Protein sequence: CASSPAGGGYNEQFF.

The rearrangement joins TRBV11-2 to TRBJ2-1, with D tentatively TRBD2 (5 bases). The germline V gene encodes CDR1 SGHAT and CDR2 FQNNGV. CDR3 length: 15 residues. Trimming left V 5 bases short and J 0 bases short, with 11 bases between. CDR3 sequence reads: CASSPTGISYNEQFF. The CDR3 DNA reads TGTGCCAGCAGCCCAACGGGGATCTCCTACAATGAGCAGTTCTTC.

The rearrangement joins TRBV9 to TRBJ1-5, with 8 bases aligning to TRBD1. The CDR3 contains 14 residues. Per the germline V gene, CDR1 is SGDLS and CDR2 is YYNGEE. V lost 2 bases, J lost 7 bases, and 5 bases stayed unmatched. The CDR3 nucleotides read TGTGCCAGCAGCGTTGGACAGGGAAACCAGCCCCAGCATTTT. Translating it yields CASSVGQGNQPQHF.

This chain links TRBV18 with TRBJ2-5; no definite D call. Germline assignment: CDR1 KGHSH and CDR2 LQKENI. Trimming shortened V by 3 bases and J by 5 bases, and 7 bases separated the two germline ends. The CDR3 spans 12 residues. The CDR3 DNA reads as TGTGCCAGCTCACCCTACGAGGAGACCCAGTACTTC. This gives the protein CASSPYEETQYF.

V gene TRBV5-1 combines with J gene TRBJ2-2; no reliable D call. Germline CDR1 SGHRS, CDR2 YFSETQ. This CDR3 is built from 15 residues. The V gene lost 3 bases and the J gene lost 2 bases, with 11 bases spanning the gap. The CDR3 DNA is TGCGCCAGCAGCTCGACAAGCTCTAACACCGGGGAGCTGTTTTTT. Protein sequence: CASSSTSSNTGELFF.

The V gene is TRBV5-1, the J gene TRBJ1-1; 10 bases line up with TRBD1. Germline V gene lookup returns CDR1 SGHRS and CDR2 YFSETQ. There are 15 residues in the CDR3. V was clipped by 5 bases and J by 11 bases; unmatched bases: 15. The CDR3 DNA reads as TGCGCCAGCAGTCCAAATCCTGACAGGGGGCGAGGGGCTTTCTTT. Translating it yields CASSPNPDRGRGAFF.

This chain connects TRBV5-1 to TRBJ2-5; D gene uncertain. The CDR3 length is 14 residues. V was cut by 2 bases and J by 0 bases, with 8 bases left in between. In germline, CDR1 is SGHRS, CDR2 YFSETQ. The CDR3 DNA reads as TGCGCCAGCAGCTTTCAGGCAGACCAAGAGACCCAGTACTTC. It codes for CASSFQADQETQYF.

The rearrangement uses TRBV5-1 and TRBJ2-7; tentatively, D is TRBD2 (6 bases). The CDR3 runs 15 residues. Looked up from germline, CDR1 is SGHRS and CDR2 is YFSETQ. The V end lost 3 bases, the J end lost 2 bases, and 15 bases lay between the germline ends. CDR3 sequence: CASSSLRDSTYEQYF. In DNA form, the CDR3 reads TGCGCCAGCAGCTCCCTAAGGGACTCGACCTACGAGCAGTACTTC.

The chain carries TRBV5-1 and TRBJ1-2; TRBD1 matches 8 bases. Unmatched junction bases numbered 10, after V lost 4 bases and J lost 8 bases. This CDR3 is 14 amino acids long. Germline V gives CDR1 SGHRS, CDR2 YFSETQ. Written as DNA, the CDR3 is TGCGCCAGCAGCCCCGGACAGGGAGCAACCGGCTACACCTTC. Translation gives CASSPGQGATGYTF.

Only one count was recorded for this clone. This chain links TRBV2 with TRBJ2-5, with a tentative D call TRBD1 (5 bases). V lost 7 bases and J 5 bases, leaving 11 bases between the germline ends. The CDR3 length is 12 residues. Germline values: CDR1 SNHLY, CDR2 FYNNEI. CDR3 sequence reads: CASKGDSETQYF. CDR3 nucleotide sequence: TGTGCCAGCAAAGGGGATTCGGAGACCCAGTACTTC.

The chain carries TRBV15 and TRBJ2-5, with D possibly TRBD2 on 5 matching bases. The germline CDR1 and CDR2 sequences are LNHNV and YYDKDF (reference sequence). There are 13 residues in the CDR3. The V gene lost 0 bases and the J gene lost 9 bases, with 11 bases spanning the gap. In nucleotides, the CDR3 is TGTGCCACCAGCAGAGATTGGAGGACTTCCCAGTACTTC. Protein sequence: CATSRDWRTSQYF. The entire variable domain, with the rest obtained from reference TRBV15 and TRBJ2-5, is as follows: DAMVIQNPRYQVTQFGKPVTLSCSQTLNHNVMYWYQQKSSQAPKLLFHYYDKDFNNEADTPDNFQSRRPNTSFCFLDIRSPGLGDTAMYLCATSRDWRTSQYFGPGTRLLVL.

The CDR3, as DNA: TGTGCCAGCAGCACACAGGGGGTACCTTATGGCTACACCTTC. This gives the protein CASSTQGVPYGYTF. V and J are TRBV6-1 and TRBJ1-2, with 8 bases identical to TRBD1. The CDR3 is 14 residues long. CDR1 and CDR2 (germline): MNHNS, SASEGT. After removal of 6 bases from V and 5 bases from J, the junction contained 8 bases not matched to a gene.

This chain uses TRBV4-2 with TRBJ2-7; possible D gene TRBD1, 6 bases. Germline CDR1 reads LGHNA; CDR2 reads YNFKEQ. Trimming removed 2 bases at V and 5 bases at J, with 16 bases between. The CDR3 is 15 residues long. The CDR3: CASSQYRVGRDEQYF. The CDR3 DNA reads TGTGCCAGCAGCCAATACAGGGTGGGGCGCGACGAGCAGTACTTC.

The chain has TRBV5-4 and TRBJ2-1; TRBD2 might be the D (5 bases). V lost 0 bases and J 2 bases, leaving 9 bases between the germline ends. CDR1 and CDR2 (germline): SGHNT, YYREEE (reference sequence). The CDR3 sequence is 15 residues long. The CDR3 DNA follows: TGTGCCAGCAGCTTGGAGCTCGGGACCTACAATGAGCAGTTCTTC. Amino acid sequence: CASSLELGTYNEQFF.

The chain combines TRBV7-2 with TRBJ2-1, with D perhaps matching TRBD2 (6 bases). CDR3 size: 18 residues. Trimming removed 7 bases from V and 0 bases from J, with 22 bases in between. Germline V gene sequence: CDR1 SGHTA, CDR2 FQGNSA. Here the CDR3 DNA reads TGTGCCAGCAACCCTAGGTCGGCGGGGCAGAGCTCCTACAATGAGCAGTTCTTC. This gives the protein CASNPRSAGQSSYNEQFF.

This clone appeared a few times. CDR3 nucleotides: TGTGCCAGCAGCCCCGAACCGGAGGGTGGCTATAATTCACCCCTCCACTTT. This translates into CASSPEPEGGYNSPLHF. The V and J genes are TRBV14 and TRBJ1-6; D remains unclear. V lost 4 bases, J lost 3 bases, and 16 bases lay in between. Germline V CDR1 and CDR2: SGHDN, FVKESK. The CDR3 sequence is 17 residues long. Together with reference TRBV14 and TRBJ1-6, the CDR3 gives the full variable domain: EAGVTQFPSHSVIEKGQTVTLRCDPISGHDNLYWYRRVMGKEIKFLLHFVKESKQDESGMPNNRFLAERTGGTYSTLKVQPAELEDSGVYFCASSPEPEGGYNSPLHFGNGTRLTVT.

V gene TRBV10-1 combines with J gene TRBJ2-5; 11 bases map to TRBD1. CDR3 size: 18 residues. The V segment lost 4 bases and the J segment 2 bases; nucleotides outside the gene matches: 12. CDR1 and CDR2 (germline): WNHNN, SYGVQD (reference sequence). The CDR3 reads CASSGSSRTGGLQETQYF. CDR3 DNA: TGCGCCAGCAGTGGGAGTTCCCGGACAGGGGGCCTTCAAGAGACCCAGTACTTC.